The 29 T cell receptor beta chains below were found in one sample sequenced in a study of T-cell memory formation after mild COVID-19. TCRdb processed the 5' RACE reads anew with MiXCR; each CDR3 protein has one entry. The sample shows about 33,000 distinct CDR3 sequences, around a fifth of them seen only once. The source material was PBMCs or a T cell subset sorted from them (not recorded which). The receptors were sampled from an adult who had mild COVID-19 (a few samples of this study predate the infection). Cell type and time point are not known.

The chain uses TRBV7-2 and TRBJ2-2; 8 bases fit TRBD1. Germline CDR1 reads SGHTA; CDR2 reads FQGNSA. This CDR3 is built from 16 residues. Losses at the gene ends were 6 bases for V and 0 bases for J; bases not matched to a gene: 6. The CDR3 is CASSSQGAANTGELFF. As DNA, the CDR3 is TGTGCCAGCAGTTCCCAGGGGGCAGCGAACACCGGGGAGCTGTTTTTT.

This clonotype was observed many times. This rearrangement joins TRBV30 to TRBJ2-3; tentatively, D is TRBD1 or TRBD2 (7 bases each). The CDR3 extends over 14 amino acids. The germline V gene has CDR1 GTSNPN and CDR2 SVGIG (reference sequence). Between the trimmed V and J ends, which lost 0 bases and 3 bases, there was a span of 10 bases. The CDR3 spells CAWSVRGGTDTQYF. CDR3 coding DNA: TGTGCCTGGAGTGTCAGGGGGGGAACAGATACGCAGTATTTT.

The chain uses TRBV7-6 and TRBJ2-7; the match to TRBD1 covers 7 bases. This CDR3 comprises 15 residues. From germline, CDR1 is SGHVS and CDR2 FNYEAQ. After removal of 1 base from V and 3 bases from J, the junction contained 6 bases not matched to a gene. CDR3 in amino acids: CASSLGQGDLYEQYF. The DNA for the CDR3 is TGTGCCAGCAGCTTAGGACAGGGTGATCTCTACGAGCAGTACTTC.

This clonotype was picked up many times. The chain carries TRBV2 and TRBJ1-3; maybe TRBD1 (6 bases). Germline CDR1 reads SNHLY; CDR2 reads FYNNEI. This CDR3 comprises 14 residues. Trimming removed 6 bases from V and 2 bases from J, with 11 bases in between. CDR3 sequence (DNA): TGTGCCAGCAGCGGGAACAGGGCTGGAAACACCATATATTTT. Encoded protein: CASSGNRAGNTIYF.

This clonotype was observed many times. This chain uses TRBV7-9 with TRBJ2-2; the D is unclear. Germline values: CDR1 SEHNR, CDR2 FQNEAQ (reference sequence). The V and J ends lost 5 bases and 2 bases respectively, with 12 bases between them. The CDR3 totals 15 residues. This chain's CDR3 is CASSPRSVNTGELFF. CDR3 DNA: TGTGCCAGCAGCCCGAGGTCCGTTAACACCGGGGAGCTGTTTTTT.

About this clonotype itself: A much bigger clone sits one base away, suggesting this may be a read error. The J gene is TRBJ2-7, the V gene TRBV12-3 or TRBV12-4; D is unresolved. The CDR3 is 12 amino acids. Trimming left V 1 base short and J 1 base short, with 2 bases between. This CDR3 reads CASSLESYEQYF. CDR3 nucleotides: TGTGCCAGCAGTTTAGAATCCTACGAGCAGTACTTC.

V and J are TRBV7-2 and TRBJ2-1; 7 bases align to TRBD2. Germline V gene sequence: CDR1 SGHTA, CDR2 FQGNSA. After removal of 3 bases from V and 10 bases from J, the junction contained 12 bases not matched to a gene. The CDR3 runs to 15 residues. Written as DNA, the CDR3 is TGTGCCAGCAGCTTGGTACGGGAGACACTAGCGGAGCAGTTCTTC. Translating it yields CASSLVRETLAEQFF.

J is TRBJ2-1 and V is TRBV27; 15 nucleotides line up with TRBD2. This CDR3 has 14 amino acids. Germline V gene sequence: CDR1 MNHEY, CDR2 SMNVEV (reference sequence). V lost 8 bases and J lost 8; bases outside the gene matches: 4. The CDR3 DNA follows: TGTGCCAGCGGACTAGCGGGAGGGGGGGATGAGCAGTTCTTC. It codes for CASGLAGGGDEQFF.

Ten or more counts support this clonotype. The chain links TRBV5-1 to TRBJ2-2; TRBD1 agrees at 7 bases. Germline CDR1 reads SGHRS; CDR2 reads YFSETQ. Unmatched junction bases numbered 4, after V lost 4 bases and J lost 1 base. The CDR3 spans 15 residues. In nucleotides, the CDR3 is TGCGCCAGCAGCCCCAGGACAGGGAACACCGGGGAGCTGTTTTTT. Translated, it gives CASSPRTGNTGELFF.

Many counts were recorded for this clonotype. V and J are TRBV19 and TRBJ1-2; D is uncertain. CDR1 is LNHDA, CDR2 SQIVND, per germline (reference sequence). This CDR3 contains 13 residues. V gave up 0 bases and J gave up 6 bases, with 8 bases separating them. The CDR3 DNA follows: TGTGCCAGTAGTATAGATGGGATGCATGGCTACACCTTC. Translating it yields CASSIDGMHGYTF.

This clonotype was found many times. CDR3 DNA sequence: TGTGCCAGCACGGCGGTTAGGGGGTCTGGGGCCAACGTCCTGACTTTC. It is translated as CASTAVRGSGANVLTF. V usage is TRBV12-3 or TRBV12-4 and J usage is TRBJ2-6; possibly TRBD1 for D (6 bases). V was clipped by 7 bases and J by 1 base, with 14 bases between them. The CDR3 sequence is 16 residues long.

This clonotype was counted many times. The chain couples TRBV2 to TRBJ1-1; the D gene is possibly TRBD1 (6 bases). The V gene's germline CDR1 is SNHLY and CDR2 FYNNEI. Trimming cost V 5 bases and J 8 bases, with 18 bases left between them. The CDR3 covers 14 residues. The CDR3 sequence: CASSTGHSVSEAFF. In DNA form, the CDR3 reads TGTGCCAGCAGTACGGGACATTCGGTGTCGGAAGCTTTCTTT.

This clonotype was observed at least ten times. The rearrangement uses TRBV5-4 and TRBJ2-6; 9 nucleotides align to TRBD2. In germline, CDR1 is SGHNT, CDR2 YYREEE (reference sequence). V lost 0 bases, J lost 0 bases, and 4 bases stayed unmatched. The CDR3 extends over 18 amino acids. CDR3 bases: TGTGCCAGCAGCTTGGCCCTAGCGGGACTCTCTGGGGCCAACGTCCTGACTTTC. This translates into CASSLALAGLSGANVLTF.

This clonotype was recorded many times. This chain joins TRBV7-9 and TRBJ1-1; D not resolved. CDR3 length equals 12 residues. Trimming left V 5 bases short and J 6 bases short, with 10 bases between. Germline V gene data show CDR1 as SEHNR and CDR2 as FQNEAQ (reference sequence). The CDR3 DNA sequence: TGTGCCAGCAGCCCTCAGGTCCCTGAAGCTTTCTTT. This sequence encodes CASSPQVPEAFF.

The table lists this clonotype with many counts. V and J are TRBV2 and TRBJ2-7, with 11 bases fitting TRBD1. V lost 7 bases and J lost 5; bases outside the gene matches: 4. CDR1 SNHLY and CDR2 FYNNEI come from the germline V gene. The CDR3 sequence is 13 residues long. The CDR3: CASNGQGADEQYF. The CDR3 coding sequence is TGTGCCAGCAACGGACAGGGGGCGGACGAGCAGTACTTC.

This clonotype was recorded at least ten times. The V and J genes are TRBV12-3 or TRBV12-4 and TRBJ2-7; TRBD2 agrees at 10 bases. Trimming removed 6 bases from V and 3 bases from J; junction bases left unmatched: 14. This CDR3 is built from 17 residues. The CDR3 is CASSPGGLAGEGYEQYF. CDR3 nucleotides: TGTGCCAGCAGCCCAGGGGGGCTAGCGGGAGAGGGCTACGAGCAGTACTTC.

Many counts were recorded for this clonotype. This sequence joins TRBV5-1 and TRBJ1-2; D gene unclear. In germline, CDR1 is SGHRS, CDR2 YFSETQ. Trimming cost V 0 bases and J 7 bases, with 13 bases left between them. The CDR3 is 14 amino acids. The CDR3 is CASSLEVPTAGYTF. The DNA of the CDR3 is TGCGCCAGCAGCTTGGAGGTTCCGACGGCTGGCTACACCTTC.

This clonotype was counted at least ten times. This chain links TRBV25-1 with TRBJ2-1; D remains ambiguous. The germline V gene has CDR1 MGHDK and CDR2 SYGVNS. The CDR3 is made up of 12 amino acids. Between the trimmed V and J ends, which lost 7 bases and 9 bases, there was a span of 13 bases. The CDR3 DNA follows: TGTGCCAGCACTTCCTACAACTTTGAGCAGTTCTTC. This gives the protein CASTSYNFEQFF.

Many counts were recorded for this clonotype. The rearrangement uses TRBV4-3 and TRBJ2-5; TRBD2 is a possible D gene (5 bases). This CDR3 is built from 14 residues. V dropped 0 bases and J dropped 5 bases, with 10 bases sitting between them. Germline values: CDR1 LGHNA, CDR2 YSLEER. The CDR3 loop reads CASSQDEGTETQYF. The CDR3 region has the DNA TGCGCCAGCAGCCAAGATGAGGGAACGGAGACCCAGTACTTC.

This clonotype showed up many times. The V gene is TRBV7-3, the J gene TRBJ1-2, with unresolved D. CDR3 length: 13 amino acids. V was trimmed by 6 bases and J by 4 bases, leaving 12 bases between them. Germline V lookup: CDR1 SGHTA, CDR2 FQGTGA. CDR3 amino acids: CASSSDGRYGYTF. In nucleotides, the CDR3 is TGTGCCAGCAGTTCCGATGGGCGCTATGGCTACACCTTC.

The chain has TRBV6-5 and TRBJ1-2, with 12 nucleotides matching TRBD1. Trimming cost V 0 bases and J 5 bases; bases outside gene matches: 4. Germline CDR1 reads MNHEY; CDR2 reads SVGAGI. The CDR3 contains 16 residues. The CDR3 reads CASSYSGTGGGYGYTF. As DNA, the CDR3 is TGTGCCAGCAGTTACTCCGGGACAGGGGGCGGGTATGGCTACACCTTC.

This clonotype was detected a few times. This chain connects TRBV12-3 or TRBV12-4 to TRBJ2-3, with 7 positions matching TRBD2. V trimming: 3 bases; J trimming: 8 bases; junction bases outside the gene matches: 11. This CDR3 comprises 15 residues. The CDR3 spells CASSFSSGKIGTQYF. Written as DNA, the CDR3 is TGTGCCAGCAGTTTCAGCAGCGGGAAGATTGGTACGCAGTATTTT.

The rearrangement joins TRBV19 to TRBJ1-2; D remains ambiguous. V lost 0 bases to trimming and J lost 4 bases, with 9 bases between them. CDR3 size: 14 residues. In germline, CDR1 is LNHDA, CDR2 SQIVND (reference sequence). Here the CDR3 DNA reads TGTGCCAGTAGTATAGATCCAGGAACCTATGGCTACACCTTC. The encoded protein is CASSIDPGTYGYTF.

By proportion, this clonotype is medium-sized (0.01 to 0.1%). The rearrangement links TRBV29-1 to TRBJ2-3, with 10 positions matching TRBD2. This CDR3 has 15 amino acids. The germline CDR1 and CDR2 sequences are SQVTM and ANQGSEA. J gave up 5 bases and V 2 bases, and 7 bases lay outside the gene matches. The CDR3 reads CSVELGLAGVDTQYF. CDR3 coding DNA: TGCAGCGTTGAATTGGGCCTAGCGGGAGTAGATACGCAGTATTTT.

A note on this clonotype: Given a much more abundant clone one base away, this may be a read error. The chain couples TRBV6-2 or TRBV6-3 to TRBJ2-1, with a possible D match to TRBD2 (6 bases). In germline, CDR1 is MNHEY, CDR2 SVGEGT. V lost 6 bases and J lost 2, with 8 bases in between. This CDR3 contains 13 residues. The CDR3 is CASSRGAYNEQFF. DNA of the CDR3: TGTGCCAGCAGCCGCGGGGCCTACAATGAGCAGTTCTTC.

This clonotype showed up many times. The CDR3: CASSYSASGGYSNQPQHF. Written as DNA, the CDR3 is TGTGCCAGCAGTTACTCGGCCTCGGGGGGATATAGCAATCAGCCCCAGCATTTT. The chain combines TRBV6-6 with TRBJ1-5; D may be TRBD1 (5 bases). This CDR3 has 18 amino acids. The V and J ends lost 0 bases and 0 bases respectively, with 15 bases between them. Per germline, CDR1 MNHNY and CDR2 SVGAGI (reference sequence).

Ten or more counts support this clonotype. The genes are TRBV6-6 and TRBJ1-1, with a possible D match to TRBD1 (5 bases). Trimming removed 6 bases at V and 3 bases at J, with 20 bases between. The CDR3 spans 16 residues. The germline CDR1 and CDR2 sequences are MNHNY and SVGAGI (reference sequence). The CDR3: CASRSPTGGLDTEAFF. DNA for the CDR3: TGTGCCAGCAGGAGTCCTACTGGGGGATTAGACACTGAAGCTTTCTTT.

This clonotype was seen many times. This chain uses TRBV6-6 with TRBJ2-2, with a weak D call TRBD2 (6 bases). V was shortened by 2 bases and J by 6 bases, with 13 bases between the two germline ends. The CDR3 sequence is 15 residues long. Looked up from germline, CDR1 is MNHNY and CDR2 is SVGAGI (reference sequence). CDR3 DNA: TGTGCCAGCAGTTACCGGTCTAGGAGGGCCGGGGAGCTGTTTTTT. Translated: CASSYRSRRAGELFF.

This clonotype has ten or more counts. The rearrangement uses TRBV5-4 and TRBJ2-3; 11 bases fit TRBD2. The trim removed 0 bases at V and 4 bases at J, leaving 4 bases unmatched. The CDR3 is made up of 16 amino acids. Per germline, CDR1 SGHNT and CDR2 YYREEE (reference sequence). CDR3 in DNA: TGTGCCAGCAGCTTGGAGACTAGCGGGATCGCAGATACGCAGTATTTT. Translating it yields CASSLETSGIADTQYF.